The 31 T cell receptor beta chains listed next were all sequenced from one sample in a study of post-analysis software for immune sequencing data. Overall study results and limits: TRBV5-6, TRBV5-1 and TRBV20-1 belonged to a set of about 5 TRBV segments that were more frequent in patients than controls.

Unique molecular identifiers featured in each of the TCR beta cDNA libraries. One entry per CDR3 protein results from TCRdb running MiXCR on the PCR reads. The table lists hundreds of thousands of distinct CDR3 sequences, around 47% of them singletons, with about 1.8% in the top ten. No cognate antigen is known for these TCRs. Material for sequencing was blood. These receptors came from a girl aged 5 to 17 with multiple sclerosis.

CDR3 loop: CASSLPRGEAFF. In DNA form, the CDR3 reads TGTGCCAGCAGCTTACCTCGAGGTGAAGCTTTCTTT. The J gene is TRBJ1-1, the V gene TRBV7-9; D call uncertain. Germline CDR1 is SEHNR and CDR2 is FQNEAQ (reference sequence). CDR3 length: 12 residues. V was shortened by 2 bases and J by 7 bases, with 8 bases between the two germline ends.

This clonotype has just a few counts. The J gene is TRBJ2-3, the V gene TRBV6-5, with a weak D call TRBD2 (5 bases). The V gene lost 0 bases and the J gene lost 2 bases, with 15 bases spanning the gap. The CDR3 has 17 amino acids. CDR1 is MNHEY, CDR2 SVGAGI, per germline. CDR3 nucleotides: TGTGCCAGCAGTTACTCCGGTAGCGCAACCGTCACAGATACGCAGTATTTT. It is translated as CASSYSGSATVTDTQYF.

The chain links TRBV7-9 to TRBJ1-1, with D unresolved. V dropped 2 bases and J dropped 1 base, with 11 bases sitting between them. CDR1 SEHNR and CDR2 FQNEAQ come from the germline V gene (reference sequence). The CDR3 extends over 15 amino acids. This CDR3 reads CASSLLSGSNTEAFF. In nucleotides, the CDR3 is TGTGCCAGCAGCTTACTCTCCGGGTCGAACACTGAAGCTTTCTTT.

The chain combines TRBV28 with TRBJ2-7, with D perhaps TRBD2 (6 bases). Germline V gene lookup returns CDR1 MDHEN and CDR2 SYDVKM. Trimming took off 7 bases at V and 4 bases at J, with 17 bases between the two ends. CDR3 length equals 14 residues. The CDR3 sequence is CASMFRGISYEQYF. The CDR3 DNA follows: TGTGCCAGCATGTTCCGCGGGATCTCTTACGAGCAGTACTTC.

V usage is TRBV7-9 and J usage is TRBJ2-7; D gene uncertain. Trimming shortened V by 1 base and J by 0 bases, and 16 bases separated the two germline ends. CDR1 and CDR2 from the germline V gene are SEHNR and FQNEAQ (reference sequence). The CDR3 loop spans 17 amino acids. The CDR3 DNA sequence: TGTGCCAGCAGCTTAGGAACCCCAAACCCCAACTCCTACGAGCAGTACTTC. Amino acid sequence: CASSLGTPNPNSYEQYF.

The rearrangement links TRBV5-1 to TRBJ1-2; 9 positions match TRBD1. Germline lookup yields CDR1 SGHRS and CDR2 YFSETQ. The V segment lost 2 bases and the J segment 0 bases; nucleotides outside the gene matches: 2. The CDR3 length is 15 residues. CDR3 region: CASSFGDRANYGYTF. CDR3 DNA sequence: TGCGCCAGCAGCTTTGGGGACAGGGCTAACTATGGCTACACCTTC.

The chain joins TRBV11-3 to TRBJ1-6; D not certain. CDR1 and CDR2 from the germline V gene are SGHNT and YENEEA. The CDR3 is 14 amino acids. The V end was cut by 5 bases, the J end by 10 bases, with 15 bases between. CDR3 protein: CASSGPALRSPLHF. In nucleotides, the CDR3 is TGTGCCAGCAGCGGACCCGCCCTTAGGTCACCCCTCCACTTT. Full variable domain (rest looked up from reference TRBV11-3 and TRBJ1-6): EAGVVQSPRYKIIEKKQPVAFWCNPISGHNTLYWYLQNLGQGPELLIRYENEEAVDDSQLPKDRFSAERLKGVDSTLKIQPAELGDSAVYLCASSGPALRSPLHFGNGTRLTVT.

This chain connects TRBV5-6 to TRBJ2-7; a possible D gene is TRBD1 (5 bases). The V end lost 0 bases, the J end lost 2 bases, and 12 bases lay between the germline ends. Germline V lookup: CDR1 SGHDT, CDR2 YYEEEE. The CDR3 has 15 amino acids. This CDR3 is CASSLGIGVTYEQYF. Written as DNA, the CDR3 is TGTGCCAGCAGCTTGGGTATAGGGGTCACCTACGAGCAGTACTTC.

The chain uses TRBV10-3 and TRBJ1-5, with 11 bases lining up with TRBD1. The J segment lost 6 bases and the V segment lost 10 bases, leaving 8 bases of the junction unmatched. The CDR3 is 14 amino acids. CDR1 ENHRY and CDR2 SYGVKD come from the germline V gene. The CDR3 loop reads CATKGQGAGQPQHF. The CDR3 DNA sequence: TGTGCCACTAAAGGACAGGGGGCAGGTCAGCCCCAGCATTTT.

This rearrangement joins TRBV29-1 to TRBJ1-2; maybe TRBD1 (6 bases). Looked up from germline, CDR1 is SQVTM and CDR2 is ANQGSEA. The CDR3 runs 12 residues. The V gene lost 5 bases and the J gene lost 7 bases, with 14 bases spanning the gap. CDR3 nucleotides: TGCAGCGTTTTACAGGCGGGGGCTGGCTACACCTTC. Its translation is CSVLQAGAGYTF.

The CDR3 DNA follows: TGTGCCAGCAGCCGACTAGGACTCAACGAACAAGAGACCCAGTACTTC. Its translation: CASSRLGLNEQETQYF. V is TRBV3-1 and J is TRBJ2-5; the D gene is possibly TRBD2 (6 bases). The V end lost 4 bases, the J end lost 2 bases, and 17 bases lay between the germline ends. The CDR3 runs to 16 residues. Germline assignment: CDR1 LGHDT and CDR2 YNNKEL (reference sequence).

The rearrangement links TRBV4-1 to TRBJ2-5; possible D gene TRBD2, 5 bases. TRBJ2-7 matches the DNA end more closely, so the J call is doubtful. CDR3 length: 13 amino acids. Germline values: CDR1 MGHRA, CDR2 YSYEKL. In nucleotides, the CDR3 is TGCGCCAGCAGCCAATGGAGGAACTACGAGCAGTACTTC. Its translation: CASSQWRNYEQYF.

J is TRBJ1-2 and V is TRBV10-3, with TRBD1 identical over 10 bases. Germline CDR1 is ENHRY and CDR2 is SYGVKD. The CDR3 extends over 11 amino acids. CDR3 sequence reads: CGVGTGDGYTF. CDR3 DNA sequence: TGTGGGGTCGGGACAGGGGATGGCTACACCTTC.

This clonotype was counted between two and nine times. V gene TRBV10-3 combines with J gene TRBJ2-5; the match to TRBD2 covers 7 bases. Germline CDR1 ENHRY, CDR2 SYGVKD. The CDR3 runs to 17 residues. With 0 bases clipped from V and 5 bases from J, the junction kept 12 bases outside the gene matches. The CDR3 is CAISESRTSPARETQYF. The CDR3 DNA sequence: TGTGCCATCAGTGAGTCGAGGACTAGTCCTGCTCGGGAGACCCAGTACTTC.

The sample holds a few counts of this clonotype. V usage is TRBV5-1 and J usage is TRBJ2-5; 8 positions match TRBD2. Germline V gene data show CDR1 as SGHRS and CDR2 as YFSETQ. Trimming took 1 base from V and 2 from J; bases not matched to a gene: 7. The CDR3 sequence is 16 residues long. For the CDR3, the DNA is TGCGCCAGCAGCTTGTGGTTAGCGGGACCGCAAGAGACCCAGTACTTC. Encoded protein: CASSLWLAGPQETQYF.

This rearrangement joins TRBV4-1 to TRBJ1-2; D ambiguous. V was clipped by 1 base and J by 1 base, with 7 bases between them. Germline lookup yields CDR1 MGHRA and CDR2 YSYEKL. This CDR3 has 14 amino acids. The CDR3 bases are TGCGCCAGCAGCCAAGGGGCCCTTAACTATGGCTACACCTTC. Translation gives CASSQGALNYGYTF.

This clonotype was recorded a few times. The chain joins TRBV20-1 to TRBJ2-7; 11 bases line up with TRBD2. The DNA end lines up better with TRBJ2-5; the J call may be wrong. The CDR3 has 15 residues. Germline CDR1 is DFQATT and CDR2 is SNEGSKA (reference sequence). Here the CDR3 DNA reads TGCAGTGCTACTACTCGACTAGCGGGGTCAGAGACCCAGTACTTC. Translating gives CSATTRLAGSETQYF.

The V call is TRBV12-3 or TRBV12-4, the J call TRBJ2-3, with D possibly matching TRBD2 (6 bases). Trimming cost V 4 bases and J 4 bases, with 15 bases left between them. The CDR3 is made up of 15 amino acids. In DNA, the CDR3 is TGTGCCAGCAGTTCACGGGAGAGCCGGTCAGATACGCAGTATTTT. This codes for CASSSRESRSDTQYF.

V usage is TRBV5-1 and J usage is TRBJ2-6; 8 nucleotides match TRBD1. This CDR3 is built from 17 residues. After removal of 1 base from V and 2 bases from J, the junction contained 5 bases not matched to a gene. Germline V gives CDR1 SGHRS, CDR2 YFSETQ. The CDR3 nucleotides are TGCGCCAGCAGCTTGTGGGACAGGTCTCCTGGGGCCAACGTCCTGACTTTC. Residues: CASSLWDRSPGANVLTF. The entire variable domain, with the rest obtained from reference TRBV5-1 and TRBJ2-6, is as follows: KAGVTQTPRYLIKTRGQQVTLSCSPISGHRSVSWYQQTPGQGLQFLFEYFSETQRNKGNFPGRFSGRQFSNSRSEMNVSTLELGDSALYLCASSLWDRSPGANVLTFGAGSRLTVL.

This clonotype has more than one count but fewer than ten. The J gene is TRBJ2-1, the V gene TRBV6-1; 16 nucleotides agree with TRBD2. The CDR3 spans 19 residues. Germline CDR1 and CDR2: MNHNS and SASEGT. Losses at the gene ends were 6 bases for V and 0 bases for J; bases not matched to a gene: 8. In DNA, the CDR3 is TGTGCCAGCAGAGCCGGGACTAGCGGGAGGGCCCTCTCCTACAATGAGCAGTTCTTC. Protein product: CASRAGTSGRALSYNEQFF.

This clonotype has more than one count but fewer than ten. J is TRBJ2-3 and V is TRBV20-1; D unclear. The CDR3 has 12 amino acids. With 0 bases removed from V and 5 bases from J, the gap between germline ends came to 6 bases. Looked up from germline, CDR1 is DFQATT and CDR2 is SNEGSKA (reference sequence). CDR3 sequence: CSARDIGDTQYF. CDR3 nucleotides: TGCAGTGCTAGAGATATAGGAGATACGCAGTATTTT.

The CDR3 sequence: CASSLAPFSYEQYF. CDR3 sequence (DNA): TGTGCCAGCAGTTTGGCACCCTTCTCCTACGAGCAGTACTTC. The rearrangement joins TRBV27 to TRBJ2-7; no clear D gene. The length of the CDR3 is 14 residues. Per germline, CDR1 MNHEY and CDR2 SMNVEV (reference sequence). Trimming took 3 bases from V and 0 from J, leaving 9 bases between them.

The sample holds a few counts of this clonotype. The chain recombines TRBV20-1 with TRBJ1-2; no firm D call. Germline V gene data show CDR1 as DFQATT and CDR2 as SNEGSKA (reference sequence). Trimming cost V 3 bases and J 5 bases, with 7 bases left between them. The CDR3 sequence is 11 residues long. CDR3: CSASIGYGYTF. CDR3 coding DNA: TGCAGTGCTAGCATCGGTTATGGCTACACCTTC.

V gene TRBV6-4 combines with J gene TRBJ2-2; unclear D gene. From germline, CDR1 is MRHNA and CDR2 SNTAGT. The V gene lost 2 bases and the J gene lost 5 bases, with 6 bases spanning the gap. CDR3 length: 13 amino acids. Here the CDR3 DNA reads TGTGCCAGCAGTGACGTAGGAACCGGGGAGCTGTTTTTT. This translates into CASSDVGTGELFF.

CDR3 sequence: CASSFDSPYNEQYF. The DNA for the CDR3 is TGTGCCAGCAGTTTTGATTCCCCTTACAATGAGCAGTACTTC. The J gene is TRBJ2-1, the V gene TRBV12-3 or TRBV12-4; no reliable D call. TRBJ2-7 matches the DNA end more closely, so the J call is doubtful. The CDR3 consists of 14 residues.

This clonotype has more than one count but fewer than ten. This chain connects TRBV13 to TRBJ2-7, with no clear D. Trimming took 6 bases from V and 0 from J, leaving 15 bases between them. Germline V CDR1 and CDR2: PRHDT, FYEKMQ (reference sequence). The CDR3 is 15 residues long. The CDR3 reads CASSSRSADSYEQYF. The CDR3 DNA is TGTGCCAGCAGTTCCCGGAGCGCAGACTCCTACGAGCAGTACTTC.

This chain joins TRBV30 and TRBJ2-1; D unclear. This CDR3 is 13 amino acids long. Per germline, CDR1 GTSNPN and CDR2 SVGIG (reference sequence). Trimming stripped 1 base from V and 5 bases from J, with 9 bases between. In nucleotides, the CDR3 is TGTGCCTGGAGTGAGATAGGTAACAATGAGCAGTTCTTC. Translating it yields CAWSEIGNNEQFF.

The CDR3 region is CASSYSSTSGRKDEQFF. In DNA form, the CDR3 reads TGTGCCAGCAGTTACTCGTCGACTAGCGGGAGAAAAGATGAGCAGTTCTTC. The genes are TRBV6-2 or TRBV6-3 and TRBJ2-1, with 12 bases matching TRBD2. CDR3 length: 17 amino acids. CDR1 MNHEY and CDR2 SVGEGT come from the germline V gene. The trim removed 0 bases at V and 8 bases at J, leaving 8 bases unmatched.

There are a few counts of this clonotype. This rearrangement joins TRBV4-1 to TRBJ1-4, with D uncertain. The CDR3 is 14 amino acids. V was shortened by 6 bases and J by 5 bases, with 13 bases between the two germline ends. The germline V gene encodes CDR1 MGHRA and CDR2 YSYEKL. The CDR3, as DNA: TGCGCCAGCAGGTCTAAGGGCAAAAATGAAAAACTGTTTTTT. It specifies CASRSKGKNEKLFF.

The chain uses TRBV12-3 or TRBV12-4 and TRBJ2-1; D unresolved. The CDR3 covers 12 residues. V was shortened by 6 bases and J by 5 bases, with 8 bases between the two germline ends. As DNA, the CDR3 is TGTGCCAGCAGGTTTGTCAACAATGAGCAGTTCTTC. This encodes CASRFVNNEQFF.

This clonotype turned up a few times. This rearrangement joins TRBV20-1 to TRBJ2-1; 9 bases are shared with TRBD2. This CDR3 has 17 residues. Germline V lookup: CDR1 DFQATT, CDR2 SNEGSKA (reference sequence). Germline trimming cut 2 bases from V and 3 bases from J; bases unmatched to any gene: 11. The CDR3 nucleotides are TGCAGTGCTAGATCTACCTCCGGGACTAGCTTCTACAATGAGCAGTTCTTC. This gives the protein CSARSTSGTSFYNEQFF.